One and the same sample provided the 6 T cell receptor beta chains below, sequenced in a study of metastatic and nonmetastatic thyroid tumors. Prior to thyroid surgery, none of the patients had received any treatment. Using MiXCR, TCRdb reanalyzed the PCR reads. Of approximately 15,000 clones in the sample, about 24% are singletons; the top ten hold 7% to 9.5%. Sequenced input: adjacent normal tissue. The receptor set was obtained from a female donor with papillary thyroid cancer or a benign thyroid nodule (not recorded which). Some clones in this sample may be carry-over from other donors' samples.

This clone was recorded at least ten times. The J gene is TRBJ1-6, the V gene TRBV11-2; a possible D gene is TRBD1 (5 bases). Germline CDR1 and CDR2: SGHAT and FQNNGV. The germline V and J ends were trimmed by 5 bases and 5 bases, with 10 bases remaining between them. The CDR3 spans 14 residues. The CDR3 sequence: CASSPMGDNSPLHF. DNA for the CDR3: TGTGCCAGCAGCCCCATGGGGGATAATTCACCCCTCCACTTT.

A few counts support this clone. Germline and junction disagree at one end, which may indicate a read error. The chain combines TRBV2 with TRBJ1-1; D gene uncertain. This CDR3 region has 11 residues. The germline V gene encodes CDR1 SNHLY and CDR2 FYNNEI. CDR3 nucleotides: TGTGCCAACAGTGAAGCTCCCAAAGCTTTCTTT. It specifies CANSEAPKAFF.

This clone was found a few times. The DNA of the CDR3 is TGTGCCAGCATTCAGGGCGGCTACGAGCAGTACTTC. Translating it yields CASIQGGYEQYF. The V and J genes are TRBV27 and TRBJ2-7, with D possibly being TRBD1 (5 bases). From germline, CDR1 is MNHEY and CDR2 SMNVEV (reference sequence). V was shortened by 7 bases and J by 3 bases, with 10 bases between the two germline ends. The CDR3 length is 12 residues.

To note about this clone: One junction end disagrees with the germline gene, perhaps due to a read error. V gene TRBV7-9 combines with J gene TRBJ2-7, with D hard to call. The CDR3 totals 12 residues. Germline loops: CDR1 SEHNR, CDR2 FQNEAQ (reference sequence). The CDR3 here is CASSLGSSEQYF. The CDR3 nucleotides read TGTGCCAGCAGCTTAGGGTCCTCCGAGCAGTACTTC.

With regard to this clone: One end of the junction fails to match germline, which may point to a read error. This rearrangement joins TRBV19 to TRBJ2-2; D is unresolved. Germline V gene sequence: CDR1 LNHDA, CDR2 SQIVND (reference sequence). This CDR3 is 11 amino acids long. CDR3 sequence: CVSSIKAELFF. The CDR3 DNA follows: TGTGTCAGTAGTATTAAGGCGGAGCTGTTTTTT.

Worth noting for this clone: No conserved phenylalanine or tryptophan is present at the end of the CDR3, so a read error is the likely explanation. The V and J genes are TRBV5-1 and TRBJ1-4, with 8 bases fitting TRBD1. Germline values: CDR1 SGHRS, CDR2 YFSETQ. Losses at the gene ends were 4 bases for V and 2 bases for J; bases not matched to a gene: 10. The CDR3 covers 17 residues. CDR3 bases: TGCGCCAGCAGCAAGTGGACAGGGAGATCCACTAATGAAAAACTGTTTTTA. Its translation is CASSKWTGRSTNEKLFL.